Below, 15 T cell receptor beta chains from the same sample are listed, as sequenced in a study of early stage breast cancer tumors. Here immunoSEQ multiplex PCR was the method, and the copy in TCRdb shows in-frame clones only, minus some. The sample consists of around 1,600 clones, 60% to 80% of them appearing once. The sequencing input was normal breast tissue next to the tumor. The origin of the receptors is a person between 50 and 60 years old with breast cancer.

The rearrangement uses TRBV19 and TRBJ1-5, with a possible D match to TRBD1 (5 bases). Trimming pared 6 bases from V and 5 bases from J, leaving 14 bases between. The CDR3 totals 14 residues. Per the germline V gene, CDR1 is LNHDA and CDR2 is SQIVND (reference sequence). The CDR3 sequence: CASSHGQLDQPQHF. DNA for the CDR3: TGTGCCAGTAGCCATGGACAACTCGATCAGCCCCAGCATTTT.

The chain uses TRBV7-2 and TRBJ1-1; D is perhaps TRBD1 (6 bases). The germline V gene has CDR1 SGHTA and CDR2 FQGNSA. Trimming cost V 7 bases and J 1 base, with 10 bases left between them. The CDR3 totals 13 residues. The CDR3 loop reads CASTGQPNTEAFF. CDR3 bases: TGTGCCAGCACCGGACAGCCGAACACTGAAGCTTTCTTT.

The CDR3 protein is CASSVGPADTQYF. The DNA of the CDR3 is TGTGCCAGCAGCGTAGGACCCGCAGATACGCAGTATTTT. The rearrangement links TRBV9 to TRBJ2-3; no firm D call. The ends were cut back, 0 bases at V and 4 bases at J, with 6 bases in the middle. Germline V gene data show CDR1 as SGDLS and CDR2 as YYNGEE. This CDR3 is 13 amino acids long.

The table lists this clone with a few counts. The V gene is TRBV14, the J gene TRBJ1-6; possibly TRBD1 for D (5 bases). CDR1 SGHDN and CDR2 FVKESK come from the germline V gene. This CDR3 contains 15 residues. Trimming cost V 0 bases and J 5 bases, with 8 bases left between them. CDR3 loop: CASSQEHRHNSPLHF. CDR3 coding DNA: TGTGCCAGCAGCCAAGAACACAGGCATAATTCACCCCTCCACTTT.

This clone was detected only a few times. The gene calls are TRBV18 and TRBJ1-2, with D perhaps matching TRBD1 (5 bases). The V end was cut by 0 bases, the J end by 2 bases, with 16 bases between. This CDR3 has 17 amino acids. Germline V gene data show CDR1 as KGHSH and CDR2 as LQKENI. The CDR3 coding sequence is TGTGCCAGCTCACCACCGCAGGGAGGATTAGTCAACTATGGCTACACCTTC. The encoded protein is CASSPPQGGLVNYGYTF.

The CDR3 coding sequence is TGTGCCAGCAGTGAACTAGCGATTAGCACAGATACGCAGTATTTT. Translated: CASSELAISTDTQYF. The chain combines TRBV2 with TRBJ2-3; D is perhaps TRBD2 (6 bases). With 2 bases removed from V and 0 bases from J, the gap between germline ends came to 9 bases. The length of the CDR3 is 15 residues. Germline CDR1 is SNHLY and CDR2 is FYNNEI.

The chain joins TRBV9 to TRBJ2-2; TRBD1 matches at 9 bases. This CDR3 is 16 amino acids long. The trim removed 4 bases at V and 4 bases at J, leaving 8 bases unmatched. Germline assignment: CDR1 SGDLS and CDR2 YYNGEE. CDR3 sequence (DNA): TGTGCCAGCAGCCCTCCATTGGGACAGGGCACCGGGGAGCTGTTTTTT. This encodes CASSPPLGQGTGELFF.

This clone turned up a few times. V is TRBV19 and J is TRBJ2-1, with 7 nucleotides matching TRBD2. Germline V gene lookup returns CDR1 LNHDA and CDR2 SQIVND (reference sequence). The trim removed 1 base at V and 7 bases at J, leaving 16 bases unmatched. The CDR3 is 18 amino acids. CDR3 amino acids: CASSIVTAGRRTRNEQFF. DNA for the CDR3: TGTGCCAGTAGTATAGTGACAGCGGGAAGGCGCACGCGAAATGAGCAGTTCTTC. Supplemented by reference TRBV19 and TRBJ2-1, the full variable domain reads DGGITQSPKYLFRKEGQNVTLSCEQNLNHDAMYWYRQDPGQGLRLIYYSQIVNDFQKGDIAEGYSVSREKKESFPLTVTSAQKNPTAFYLCASSIVTAGRRTRNEQFFGPGTRLTVL.

CDR3 in DNA: TGTGCCAGCAGCGTAGGCGGGGGATTGGACGAGCAGTACTTC. Amino acids: CASSVGGGLDEQYF. The chain combines TRBV9 with TRBJ2-7, with TRBD2 identical over 7 bases. V lost 0 bases, J lost 5 bases, and 5 bases stayed unmatched. Looked up from germline, CDR1 is SGDLS and CDR2 is YYNGEE. This CDR3 contains 14 residues.

The J gene is TRBJ2-1, the V gene TRBV11-2, with TRBD2 matching over 7 bases. J lost 8 bases, V lost 5 bases, and 12 bases had no gene match. Germline V gene lookup returns CDR1 SGHAT and CDR2 FQNNGV. This CDR3 comprises 15 residues. CDR3 sequence reads: CASSPEVRGSDEQFF. The DNA for the CDR3 is TGTGCCAGCAGCCCGGAAGTGCGCGGGAGCGATGAGCAGTTCTTC.

This clone was counted only a few times. The V and J genes are TRBV29-1 and TRBJ1-1; D not resolved. Trimming took 4 bases from V and 0 from J, leaving 12 bases between them. The CDR3 consists of 14 residues. Per the germline V gene, CDR1 is SQVTM and CDR2 is ANQGSEA. In DNA, the CDR3 is TGCAGCGTTGCTGTTGACAACATGAACACTGAAGCTTTCTTT. As protein: CSVAVDNMNTEAFF.

This chain uses TRBV6-6 with TRBJ1-1; TRBD1 matches at 7 bases. The V gene end was trimmed by 5 bases and the J gene end by 4 bases; junction bases not matched to a gene: 4. The germline V gene encodes CDR1 MNHNY and CDR2 SVGAGI (reference sequence). CDR3 length: 13 residues. The CDR3 loop reads CASSRTGSTEAFF. The CDR3 DNA sequence: TGTGCCAGCAGTCGGACAGGAAGCACTGAAGCTTTCTTT.

The chain recombines TRBV14 with TRBJ1-3; no clear D. This CDR3 is built from 14 residues. V was shortened by 3 bases and J by 0 bases, with 6 bases between the two germline ends. CDR1 SGHDN and CDR2 FVKESK come from the germline V gene. The CDR3 spells CASSQRNSGNTIYF. CDR3 nucleotides: TGTGCCAGCAGCCAGCGGAACTCTGGAAACACCATATATTTT.

This clone appeared a few times. This sequence joins TRBV5-1 and TRBJ2-7; 7 bases agree with TRBD1. CDR3 size: 14 residues. CDR1 is SGHRS, CDR2 YFSETQ, per germline. The ends lost 3 bases at V and 2 bases at J; junction bases unmatched: 5. This CDR3 is CASSYRDSTYEQYF. CDR3 nucleotides: TGCGCCAGCAGCTACCGGGACAGTACCTACGAGCAGTACTTC. Combining the CDR3 with reference TRBV5-1 and TRBJ2-7 gives the whole variable domain KAGVTQTPRYLIKTRGQQVTLSCSPISGHRSVSWYQQTPGQGLQFLFEYFSETQRNKGNFPGRFSGRQFSNSRSEMNVSTLELGDSALYLCASSYRDSTYEQYFGPGTRLTVT.

This chain links TRBV5-1 with TRBJ2-2; TRBD2 matches at 12 bases. Per germline, CDR1 SGHRS and CDR2 YFSETQ. The trim removed 0 bases at V and 5 bases at J, leaving 2 bases unmatched. CDR3 length equals 16 residues. The CDR3: CASSLGTSGTTGELFF. Written as DNA, the CDR3 is TGCGCCAGCAGCTTGGGGACTAGCGGGACAACCGGGGAGCTGTTTTTT.